This T cell receptor beta chain was sequenced in a study of CD8+ T cells in alopecia areata. cDNA serving as the sequencing template came from extracted, reverse transcribed RNA. Clones were read by immunoSEQ multiplex PCR, and TCRdb kept only the in-frame ones, dropping some. Here the sample spans around 290,000 clones, about 62% being singletons. This clone was recorded once. V was clipped by 2 bases and J by 5 bases, with 12 bases between them. Looked up from germline, CDR1 is KGHSH and CDR2 is LQKENI. The CDR3 covers 14 residues. Treatment denoted: oral pan-JAK inhibitor, 5-10 mg twice daily. This specimen consisted of CD4+ T cells sorted from blood, obtained at week 24, from a patient treated with tofacitinib. The chain is built from TRBV18 and TRBJ1-1; D unclear. The clonotype comes from a human donor with alopecia areata. The CDR3 protein is CASSPNTGGTEAFF. DNA of the CDR3: TGTGCCAGCTCACCAAATACGGGAGGAACTGAAGCTTTCTTT.